This T cell receptor (beta chain) is from a study of T cell responses to AZD1222 COVID-19 vaccine. On this clone: The antigen is unknown.

The assay was immunoSEQ multiplex PCR, and TCRdb's table has in-frame clones only and misses some. The table records 120,000 or so clones, less than 90% of them present only once. The CDR3 is 18 residues long. V lost 7 bases to trimming and J lost 0 bases; unmatched junction nucleotides: 15. Germline V gene sequence: CDR1 SGDLS, CDR2 YYNGEE. Study-wide results and limits: An increase in Spike-specific TCR breadth and depth was observed after two AZD1222 doses. Epitopes outside B.1.351 and B.1.1.7 mutated regions reportedly drew nearly half of spike TCRs. The study identified only 6 or 7 AZD1222 recipients as seropositive at baseline. It should be noted that donors were predominantly white British and more often female, and clonal diversity was possibly underestimated.

This sequence joins TRBV9 and TRBJ1-5, with 8 bases that match TRBD1. Here the sequenced sample was peripheral blood, taken on day 0 of AZD1222 vaccination. The TCR was taken from an adult in good health. CDR3: CASFAGTGADNSNQPQHF. DNA of the CDR3: TGTGCCAGCTTTGCGGGGACAGGCGCCGATAATAGCAATCAGCCCCAGCATTTT.